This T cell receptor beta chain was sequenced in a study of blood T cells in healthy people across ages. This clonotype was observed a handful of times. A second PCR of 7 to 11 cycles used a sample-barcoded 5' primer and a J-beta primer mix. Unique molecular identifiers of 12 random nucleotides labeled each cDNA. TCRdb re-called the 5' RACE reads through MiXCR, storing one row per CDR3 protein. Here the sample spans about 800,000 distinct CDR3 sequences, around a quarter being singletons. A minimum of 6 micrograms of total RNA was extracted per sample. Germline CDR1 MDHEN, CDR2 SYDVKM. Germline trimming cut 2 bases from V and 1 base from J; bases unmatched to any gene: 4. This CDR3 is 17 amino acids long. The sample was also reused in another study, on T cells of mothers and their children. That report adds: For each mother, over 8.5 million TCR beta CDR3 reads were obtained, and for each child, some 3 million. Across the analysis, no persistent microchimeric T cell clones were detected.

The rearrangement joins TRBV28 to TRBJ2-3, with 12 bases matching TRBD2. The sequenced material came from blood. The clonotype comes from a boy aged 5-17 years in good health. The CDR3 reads CASSLLGLAGRTDTQYF. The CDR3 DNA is TGTGCCAGCAGTTTACTAGGACTAGCGGGACGCACAGATACGCAGTATTTT.